The following is a T cell receptor beta chain sequence with its context. Random hexamers primed reverse transcription of about 0.45 to 1 ug RNA. The immunoSEQ assay covered 54 Vbeta and 13 Jbeta segments for CDR3. TCRdb used MiXCR to reprocess the immunoSEQ multiplex PCR reads, holding one entry per CDR3 protein. The table records around 140,000 distinct CDR3 sequences, about 95% of them present only once. The J segment lost 4 bases and the V segment lost 1 base, leaving 8 bases of the junction unmatched. The CDR3 has 16 residues. Germline V gene lookup returns CDR1 GTSNPN and CDR2 SVGIG (reference sequence). The data belong to a study of CD8 T cells in Susac syndrome. Study overall: Among sequenced Susac syndrome patients, over 5 had active disease and about eight were in remission. Treatment at blood withdrawal was none, corticosteroids, or intravenous immunoglobulin alone in Susac syndrome patients.

Sequencing of TCR beta covered CD8+ and CD4+ T cells obtained from blood. The sample taken for sequencing was CD4+ T cells from PBMCs. V gene TRBV30 combines with J gene TRBJ2-1; 9 bases map to TRBD2. The source is a human donor with Susac syndrome. The CDR3 DNA reads TGTGCCTGGAGTGCAACAGGTAGCGGGGGTTACAATGAGCAGTTCTTC. Translated: CAWSATGSGGYNEQFF.